The T cell receptor (beta chain) under discussion was sequenced for a study of control samples from healthy donors and cancer patients. The CDR3 loop spans 14 amino acids. CDR1 and CDR2 (germline): SEHNR, FQNEAQ (reference sequence). V was cut by 5 bases and J by 4 bases, with 14 bases left in between. The protocol was immunoSEQ multiplex PCR, while the TCRdb copy is restricted to in-frame clones and leaves out a portion. The table shows some 49,000 clones, with 80% to 90% occurring only once. Specimen: PBMCs. The source of this sequence is a woman aged 45 to 65 with lung cancer. V usage is TRBV7-9 and J usage is TRBJ1-1, with unresolved D. In DNA form, the CDR3 reads TGTGCCAGCAGCCCGATACGGTTGAGCACTGAAGCTTTCTTT. This gives the protein CASSPIRLSTEAFF.